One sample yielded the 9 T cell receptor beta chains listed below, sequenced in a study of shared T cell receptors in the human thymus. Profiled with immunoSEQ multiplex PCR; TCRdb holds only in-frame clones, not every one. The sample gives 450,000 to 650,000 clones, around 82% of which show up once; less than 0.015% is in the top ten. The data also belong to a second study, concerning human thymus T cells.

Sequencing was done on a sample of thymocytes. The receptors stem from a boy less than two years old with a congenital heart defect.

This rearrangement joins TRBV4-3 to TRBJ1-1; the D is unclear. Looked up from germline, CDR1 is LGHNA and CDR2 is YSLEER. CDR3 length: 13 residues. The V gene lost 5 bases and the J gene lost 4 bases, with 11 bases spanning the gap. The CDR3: CASSFGVGTEAFF. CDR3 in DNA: TGCGCCAGCAGCTTCGGGGTGGGCACTGAAGCTTTCTTT.

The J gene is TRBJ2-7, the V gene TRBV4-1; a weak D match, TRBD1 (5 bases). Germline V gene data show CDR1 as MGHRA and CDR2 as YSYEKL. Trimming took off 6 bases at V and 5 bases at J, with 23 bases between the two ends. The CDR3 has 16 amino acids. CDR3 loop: CASRRAFDSRSDEQYF. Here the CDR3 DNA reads TGCGCCAGCAGACGAGCCTTCGACAGCCGCTCGGACGAGCAGTACTTC.

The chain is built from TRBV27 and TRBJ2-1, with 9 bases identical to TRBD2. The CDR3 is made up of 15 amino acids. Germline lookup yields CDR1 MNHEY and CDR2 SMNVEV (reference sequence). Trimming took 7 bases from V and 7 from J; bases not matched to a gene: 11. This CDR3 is CASTRGGRAPNEQFF. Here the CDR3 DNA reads TGTGCCAGCACTCGGGGCGGGAGGGCCCCTAATGAGCAGTTCTTC.

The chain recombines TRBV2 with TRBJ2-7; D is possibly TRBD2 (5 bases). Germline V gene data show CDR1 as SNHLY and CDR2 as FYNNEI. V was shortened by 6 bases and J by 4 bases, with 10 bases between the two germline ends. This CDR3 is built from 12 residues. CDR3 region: CASRDSCYEQYF. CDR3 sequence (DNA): TGTGCCAGCAGGGACTCCTGTTACGAGCAGTACTTC. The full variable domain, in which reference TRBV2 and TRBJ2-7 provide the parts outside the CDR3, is EPEVTQTPSHQVTQMGQEVILRCVPISNHLYFYWYRQILGQKVEFLVSFYNNEISEKSEIFDDQFSVERPDGSNFTLKIRSTKLEDSAMYFCASRDSCYEQYFGPGTRLTVT.

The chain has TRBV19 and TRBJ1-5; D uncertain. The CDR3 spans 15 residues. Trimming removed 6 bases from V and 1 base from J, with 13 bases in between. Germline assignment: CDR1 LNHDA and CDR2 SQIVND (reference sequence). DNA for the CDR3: TGTGCCAGTAGCGCGAGGAGAAACAGCAATCAGCCCCAGCATTTT. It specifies CASSARRNSNQPQHF.

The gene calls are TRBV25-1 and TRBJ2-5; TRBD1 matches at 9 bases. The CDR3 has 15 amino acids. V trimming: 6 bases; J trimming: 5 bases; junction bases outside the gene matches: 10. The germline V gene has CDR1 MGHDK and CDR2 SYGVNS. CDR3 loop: CASSNGTGKVETQYF. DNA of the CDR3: TGTGCCAGCAGCAACGGGACAGGGAAGGTGGAGACCCAGTACTTC. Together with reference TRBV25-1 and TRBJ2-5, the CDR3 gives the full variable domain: EADIYQTPRYLVIGTGKKITLECSQTMGHDKMYWYQQDPGMELHLIHYSYGVNSTEKGDLSSESTVSRIRTEHFPLTLESARPSHTSQYLCASSNGTGKVETQYFGPGTRLLVL.

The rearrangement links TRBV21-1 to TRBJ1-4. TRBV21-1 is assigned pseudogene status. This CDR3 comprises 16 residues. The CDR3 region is CASSNRRGGTNEKLFF. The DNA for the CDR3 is TGTGCCAGCAGCAATCGGAGGGGGGGAACTAATGAAAAACTGTTTTTT.

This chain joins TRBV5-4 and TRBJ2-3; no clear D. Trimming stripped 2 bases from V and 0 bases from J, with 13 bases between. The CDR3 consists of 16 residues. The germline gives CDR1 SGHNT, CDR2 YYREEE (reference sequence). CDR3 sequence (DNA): TGTGCCAGCAGCTTTGTGCCCCCAACTAGCACAGATACGCAGTATTTT. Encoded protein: CASSFVPPTSTDTQYF.

The CDR3 region has the DNA TGTGCCAGCAGCGAAAAACAGGGGGCGACCTTCTCTGGAAACACCATATATTTT. It yields the protein CASSEKQGATFSGNTIYF. The J gene is TRBJ1-3, the V gene TRBV11-2; 9 positions agree with TRBD1. Germline V gives CDR1 SGHAT, CDR2 FQNNGV. Germline trimming cut 5 bases from V and 0 bases from J; bases unmatched to any gene: 11. The CDR3 length is 18 residues.